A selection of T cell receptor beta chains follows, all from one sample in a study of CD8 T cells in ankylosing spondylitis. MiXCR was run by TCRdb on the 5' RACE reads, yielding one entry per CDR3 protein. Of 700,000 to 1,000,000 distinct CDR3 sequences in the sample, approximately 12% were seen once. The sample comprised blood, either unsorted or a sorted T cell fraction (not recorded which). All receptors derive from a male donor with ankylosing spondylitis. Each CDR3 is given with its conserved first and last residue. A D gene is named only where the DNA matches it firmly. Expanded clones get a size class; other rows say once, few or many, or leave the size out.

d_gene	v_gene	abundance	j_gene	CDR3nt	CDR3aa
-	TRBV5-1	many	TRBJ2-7	TGCGCCAGCAGCTTGGGACAGGCGATCTACGAGCAGTACTTC	CASSLGQAIYEQYF
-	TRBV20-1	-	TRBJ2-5	TGCAGTGCTAGTTACTCGGGAGTGCAAGAGACCCAGTACTTC	CSASYSGVQETQYF
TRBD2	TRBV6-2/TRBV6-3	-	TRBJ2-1	TGTGCCAGCACCCAGATCGGTCGTAGCGGGAGTCAACCTATTGGCAATGAGCAGTTCTTC	CASTQIGRSGSQPIGNEQFF
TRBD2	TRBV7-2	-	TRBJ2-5	TGTGCCAGCAGCTTAATCAGCGGGAGGGCCGACGGGGAGACCCAGTACTTC	CASSLISGRADGETQYF
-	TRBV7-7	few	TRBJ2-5	TGTGCTAGCAGCCCCACTTCCTGGGGCCGGACCCAGTACTTC	CASSPTSWGRTQYF
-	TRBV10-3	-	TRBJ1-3	TGTGCCATCAGTAAGTACCCCGCTGGAAACACCATATATTTT	CAISKYPAGNTIYF
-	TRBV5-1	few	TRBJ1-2	TGCGCCAGCAGCCGTGAAGGGGAGGACTATGGCTACACCTTC	CASSREGEDYGYTF
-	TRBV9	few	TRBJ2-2	TGTGCCAGCAGCGTACGGGGTGACACCGGGGAGCTGTTTTTT	CASSVRGDTGELFF
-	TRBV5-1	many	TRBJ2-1	TGCGCCAGCAGCTTGGTGAAGACAGTGAACGCCTACAATGAGCAGTTCTTC	CASSLVKTVNAYNEQFF
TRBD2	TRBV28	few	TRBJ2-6	TGTGCCAGCAGTTCACCGGGAGGGGGACTATCTGGGGCCAACGTCCTGACTTTC	CASSSPGGGLSGANVLTF
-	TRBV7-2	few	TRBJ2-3	TGTGCCAGCAGCTTTACCAAGAACGTAAACACAGATACGCAGTATTTT	CASSFTKNVNTDTQYF
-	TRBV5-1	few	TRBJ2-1	TGCGCCAGCAGCTTGGAAGGAAACACCTACAATGAGCAGTTCTTC	CASSLEGNTYNEQFF
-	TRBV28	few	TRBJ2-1	TGTGCCAGCAGTTTAGCAGGGGATAGAATTGGAGAGCAGTTCTTC	CASSLAGDRIGEQFF
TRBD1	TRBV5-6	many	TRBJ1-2	TGTGCCAGCAGCCTGGACAGGGCCTATGGCTACACCTTC	CASSLDRAYGYTF
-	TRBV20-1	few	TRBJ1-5	TGCAGTGCTAGAACGGAGGGGGATCAGCCCCAGCATTTT	CSARTEGDQPQHF
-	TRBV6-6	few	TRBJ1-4	TGTGCCAGCAAGGCCTCGGGAGAAAAACTGTTTTTT	CASKASGEKLFF
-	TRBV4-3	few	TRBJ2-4	TGCGCCAGCAGCCAAGAAGATTGGCGGAGCATTCAGTACTTC	CASSQEDWRSIQYF
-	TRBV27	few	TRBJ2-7	TGTGCCAGCAGTTCGGACATAACCTACGAGCAGTACTTC	CASSSDITYEQYF
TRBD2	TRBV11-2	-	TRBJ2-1	TGTGCCAGCAGCGAAGGCGGGAGCATCACCTACAATGAGCAGTTCTTC	CASSEGGSITYNEQFF
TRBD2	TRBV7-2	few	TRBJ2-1	TGTGCCAGCAGCCCGACTAGCGGGTATTACAATGAGCAGTTCTTC	CASSPTSGYYNEQFF
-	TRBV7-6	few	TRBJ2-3	TGTGCCAGCAGCTTAGGCGTGGGAAATACGCAGTATTTT	CASSLGVGNTQYF
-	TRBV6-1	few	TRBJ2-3	TGTGCCAGCAGTGACGGGAGATGGGATACGCAGTATTTT	CASSDGRWDTQYF
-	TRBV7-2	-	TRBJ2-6	TGTGCCAGCAGCACCTACCGCTCTGGGGCCAACGTCCTGACTTTC	CASSTYRSGANVLTF
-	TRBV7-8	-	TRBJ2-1	TGTGCCAGCAGCTCCCCTAGAAAACATGAGCAGTTCTTC	CASSSPRKHEQFF
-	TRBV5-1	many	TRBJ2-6	TGCGCCAGCAGTCGGGACCTCTCCGGGGCCAACGTCCTGACTTTC	CASSRDLSGANVLTF
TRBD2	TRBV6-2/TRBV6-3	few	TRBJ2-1	TGTGCCAGCAGCCCACGGACTAGCCGGGGCGACAATGAGCAGTTCTTC	CASSPRTSRGDNEQFF
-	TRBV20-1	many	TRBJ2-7	TGCAGTGCTAGAGATGCAGGGACCTTATCCTACGAGCAGTACTTC	CSARDAGTLSYEQYF
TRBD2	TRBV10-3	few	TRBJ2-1	TGTGCCATCAGGGGGGGTAGCGGGATCCGGGAATACAATGAGCAGTTCTTC	CAIRGGSGIREYNEQFF
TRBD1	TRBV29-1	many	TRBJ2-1	TGCAGCCTCCGCTGGGACAGGGCGAATGAGCAGTTCTTC	CSLRWDRANEQFF
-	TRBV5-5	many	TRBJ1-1	TGTGCCAGCAGCGTGATGGTAGTGCGCACTGAAGCTTTCTTT	CASSVMVVRTEAFF
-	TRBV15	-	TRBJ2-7	TGTGCCACCAGCAGAGATGCCGGCAGCTCCTACGAGCAGTACTTC	CATSRDAGSSYEQYF